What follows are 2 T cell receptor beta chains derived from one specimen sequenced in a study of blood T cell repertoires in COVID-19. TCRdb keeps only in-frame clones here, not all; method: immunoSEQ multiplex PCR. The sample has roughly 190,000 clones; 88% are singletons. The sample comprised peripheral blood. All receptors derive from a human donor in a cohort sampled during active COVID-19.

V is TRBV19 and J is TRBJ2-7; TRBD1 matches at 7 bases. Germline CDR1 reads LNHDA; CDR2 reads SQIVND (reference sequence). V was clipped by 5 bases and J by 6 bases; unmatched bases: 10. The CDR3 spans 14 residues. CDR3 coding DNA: TGTGCCAGTAGTGGTAGACAGGGCATAGGCGAGCAGTACTTC. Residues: CASSGRQGIGEQYF.

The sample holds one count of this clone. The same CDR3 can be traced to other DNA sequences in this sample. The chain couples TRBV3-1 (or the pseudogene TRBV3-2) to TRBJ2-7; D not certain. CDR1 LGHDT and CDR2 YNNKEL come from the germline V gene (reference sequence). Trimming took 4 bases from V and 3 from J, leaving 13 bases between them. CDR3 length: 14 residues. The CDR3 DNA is TGTGCCAGCAGCCTCTCCTTCCGTAGCTACGAGCAGTACTTC. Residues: CASSLSFRSYEQYF.